One and the same sample provided the 28 T cell receptor beta chains below, sequenced in a study of PD-L1 blockade in urothelial cancer. Time point denoted: peripheral blood 6 weeks after treatment start. Measured with immunoSEQ multiplex PCR; TCRdb has only the in-frame clones, and not every one. The repertoire holds approximately 120,000 clones, with roughly 86% as singletons. This sample comprised PBMCs, obtained around atezolizumab (anti-PD-L1) treatment. The receptors derive from a man between 45 and 60 years old with urothelial cancer.

This clone appeared once. The V call is TRBV29-1, the J call TRBJ1-4; D unclear. Trimming stripped 5 bases from V and 0 bases from J, with 7 bases between. CDR3 length: 13 amino acids. From germline, CDR1 is SQVTM and CDR2 ANQGSEA. CDR3 residues: CSVRRATNEKLFF. The DNA for the CDR3 is TGCAGCGTTAGACGGGCAACTAATGAAAAACTGTTTTTT.

The rearrangement links TRBV27 to TRBJ1-6; no firm D call. This CDR3 is built from 15 residues. Germline CDR1 reads MNHEY; CDR2 reads SMNVEV (reference sequence). Trimming left V 0 bases short and J 9 bases short, with 12 bases between. The CDR3 DNA is TGTGCCAGCAGTTTATCAGGGAGCGGGTCTTCACCCCTCCACTTT. Amino acids: CASSLSGSGSSPLHF.

This rearrangement joins TRBV7-9 to TRBJ1-2; the D is unclear. V was pared by 5 bases and J by 6 bases, with 10 bases between. Germline CDR1 and CDR2: SEHNR and FQNEAQ (reference sequence). This CDR3 region has 12 residues. The CDR3 is CASSNNNNGYTF. The CDR3 coding sequence is TGTGCCAGCAGCAACAACAACAATGGCTACACCTTC. Looking up the rest from reference TRBV7-9 and TRBJ1-2 gives the full variable domain: DTGVSQNPRHKITKRGQNVTFRCDPISEHNRLYWYRQTLGQGPEFLTYFQNEAQLEKSRLLSDRFSAERPKGSFSTLEIQRTEQGDSAMYLCASSNNNNGYTFGSGTRLTVV.

A remark on this clone: A junction end diverges from the germline sequence, so it may reflect a read error. This chain connects TRBV7-7 to TRBJ2-1; D may be TRBD2 (7 bases). In germline, CDR1 is SSHAT, CDR2 FNYEAQ (reference sequence). The CDR3 is made up of 15 amino acids. CDR3 amino acids: CASSLADSSYNEQFF. CDR3 coding DNA: TGTGCTAGCAGCCTAGCGGACAGCTCCTACAATGAGCAGTTCTTC.

This clone has a single count. The CDR3 nucleotides read TGCGCCAGCAGGCTAGCGGCAACTAGCACAGATACGCAGTATTTT. Translating it yields CASRLAATSTDTQYF. The chain is built from TRBV5-1 and TRBJ2-3; TRBD2 matches at 7 bases. V trimming: 5 bases; J trimming: 0 bases; junction bases outside the gene matches: 6. Germline CDR1 and CDR2: SGHRS and YFSETQ. The CDR3 has 15 residues.

The chain employs TRBV30 and TRBJ2-7; maybe TRBD1 (6 bases). The CDR3 runs to 15 residues. Germline CDR1 and CDR2: GTSNPN and SVGIG (reference sequence). V dropped 3 bases and J dropped 3 bases, with 18 bases sitting between them. The CDR3 DNA reads TGTGCCTGGAGCGAAAAACAGGGTTATCTCTACGAGCAGTACTTC. It translates to CAWSEKQGYLYEQYF.

The V gene is TRBV30, the J gene TRBJ2-7, with a tentative D call TRBD1 (5 bases). Trimming cost V 4 bases and J 3 bases, with 10 bases left between them. Germline-derived CDR1 and CDR2 are GTSNPN and SVGIG (reference sequence). The CDR3 loop spans 12 amino acids. The CDR3 DNA reads as TGTGCCTGGAAACCAGACAGCTACGAGCAGTACTTC. Its protein product is CAWKPDSYEQYF. The full variable domain, rest sourced from reference TRBV30 and TRBJ2-7, is SQTIHQWPATLVQPVGSPLSLECTVEGTSNPNLYWYRQAAGRGLQLLFYSVGIGQISSEVPQNLSASRPQDRQFILSSKKLLLSDSGFYLCAWKPDSYEQYFGPGTRLTVT.

The chain employs TRBV29-1 and TRBJ1-1; D perhaps matches TRBD1 (6 bases). V was trimmed by 5 bases and J by 3 bases, leaving 13 bases between them. CDR1 and CDR2 from the germline V gene are SQVTM and ANQGSEA. CDR3 length: 13 residues. The CDR3 region has the DNA TGCAGCGTTCTTACAGGGTGGTACACTGAAGCTTTCTTT. Translated, it gives CSVLTGWYTEAFF.

V gene TRBV5-1 combines with J gene TRBJ2-2, with 7 bases that match TRBD1. CDR3 length: 15 residues. V was pared by 0 bases and J by 3 bases, with 2 bases of the junction left unmatched. From germline, CDR1 is SGHRS and CDR2 YFSETQ. The CDR3 coding sequence is TGCGCCAGCAGCTTGGGAACAGGGGACACCGGGGAGCTGTTTTTT. Its translation is CASSLGTGDTGELFF.

The chain is built from TRBV7-3 and TRBJ1-1, with 7 bases matching TRBD1. The CDR3 totals 15 residues. From germline, CDR1 is SGHTA and CDR2 FQGTGA. The J segment lost 5 bases and the V segment lost 5 bases, leaving 11 bases of the junction unmatched. DNA for the CDR3: TGTGCCAGCAGCGACCCTGGGACAGCTAGGACTGAAGCTTTCTTT. This encodes CASSDPGTARTEAFF.

This chain links TRBV7-9 with TRBJ1-2; possibly TRBD1 for D (6 bases). From germline, CDR1 is SEHNR and CDR2 FQNEAQ (reference sequence). The V end lost 3 bases, the J end lost 4 bases, and 9 bases lay between the germline ends. CDR3 length equals 13 residues. The CDR3 here is CASSLRGGYGYTF. CDR3 in DNA: TGTGCCAGCAGCTTGAGGGGGGGCTATGGCTACACCTTC.

The chain uses TRBV10-2 and TRBJ2-7, with TRBD1 matching 9 bases. This CDR3 comprises 14 residues. Germline V lookup: CDR1 WSHSY, CDR2 SAAADI. Losses at the gene ends were 4 bases for V and 3 bases for J; bases not matched to a gene: 4. CDR3 in amino acids: CASSVGQGVYEQYF. The CDR3, as DNA: TGCGCCAGCAGTGTGGGACAGGGAGTCTACGAGCAGTACTTC.

This chain uses TRBV7-9 with TRBJ2-7; a weak D match, TRBD1 (5 bases). V was cut by 8 bases and J by 6 bases, with 20 bases left in between. The CDR3 totals 14 residues. Germline V gene data show CDR1 as SEHNR and CDR2 as FQNEAQ (reference sequence). The DNA for the CDR3 is TGTGCCAGCCTCCGAACAGGTTCGGGTGGCGAGCAGTACTTC. Residues: CASLRTGSGGEQYF. The complete variable domain, with remaining parts taken from reference TRBV7-9 and TRBJ2-7, reads DTGVSQNPRHKITKRGQNVTFRCDPISEHNRLYWYRQTLGQGPEFLTYFQNEAQLEKSRLLSDRFSAERPKGSFSTLEIQRTEQGDSAMYLCASLRTGSGGEQYFGPGTRLTVT.

The chain combines TRBV5-1 with TRBJ2-2; D is uncertain. This CDR3 region has 16 residues. CDR1 and CDR2 from the germline V gene are SGHRS and YFSETQ. Trimming removed 0 bases from V and 0 bases from J, with 9 bases in between. This chain's CDR3 is CASSLAVNPNTGELFF. CDR3 bases: TGCGCCAGCAGCTTGGCGGTTAATCCGAACACCGGGGAGCTGTTTTTT.

This chain links TRBV6-1 with TRBJ1-5, with 11 bases aligning to TRBD1. This CDR3 comprises 15 residues. Germline CDR1 MNHNS, CDR2 SASEGT. After removal of 7 bases from V and 4 bases from J, the junction contained 6 bases not matched to a gene. The CDR3 nucleotides read TGTGCCAGCACCGCGTGGGACAGGGGGAATCAGCCCCAGCATTTT. Encoded protein: CASTAWDRGNQPQHF.

The table lists this clone with a count of one. The chain combines TRBV28 with TRBJ2-3, with TRBD2 identical over 7 bases. The trim removed 8 bases at V and 2 bases at J, leaving 7 bases unmatched. Germline V gives CDR1 MDHEN, CDR2 SYDVKM. The CDR3 extends over 14 amino acids. The CDR3 nucleotides are TGTGCCAGCTCCCGCGGGACTACCACAGATACGCAGTATTTT. Translating it yields CASSRGTTTDTQYF.

This clone was counted a single time. V and J are TRBV28 and TRBJ2-7, with 12 bases that match TRBD2. Trimming cost V 2 bases and J 6 bases; bases outside gene matches: 8. The CDR3 totals 16 residues. The germline gives CDR1 MDHEN, CDR2 SYDVKM. CDR3 DNA: TGTGCCAGCAGTTTAAAGACTAGCGGGAGCCCAAGCGAGCAGTACTTC. This encodes CASSLKTSGSPSEQYF. Full variable domain (outside the CDR3, taken from reference TRBV28 and TRBJ2-7): DVKVTQSSRYLVKRTGEKVFLECVQDMDHENMFWYRQDPGLGLRLIYFSYDVKMKEKGDIPEGYSVSREKKERFSLILESASTNQTSMYLCASSLKTSGSPSEQYFGPGTRLTVT.

Only one count was recorded for this clone. The V gene is TRBV21-1, the J gene TRBJ2-3; the table's TRBD2 call for D was not verified on the DNA. TRBV21-1 counts as a pseudogene. This CDR3 contains 16 residues. CDR3 loop: CASSKVPTSNADTQYF. CDR3 bases: TGTGCCAGCAGCAAAGTCCCGACTAGTAACGCAGATACGCAGTATTTT.

The V gene is TRBV5-1, the J gene TRBJ2-7; 7 nucleotides line up with TRBD2. The CDR3 is 12 residues long. J gave up 5 bases and V 5 bases, and 4 bases lay outside the gene matches. Germline loops: CDR1 SGHRS, CDR2 YFSETQ. The CDR3 DNA sequence: TGCGCCAGCAGGGGAGGGTTCGACGAGCAGTACTTC. Encoded protein: CASRGGFDEQYF.

J is TRBJ2-3 and V is TRBV7-2; the match to TRBD1 covers 7 bases. This CDR3 has 14 amino acids. CDR1 and CDR2 (germline): SGHTA, FQGNSA. The junction had 2 bases not matched to a gene; V was cut back by 4 bases and J by 1 base. CDR3 sequence: CASSSGQGTDTQYF. The CDR3 DNA is TGTGCCAGCAGCTCTGGACAGGGCACAGATACGCAGTATTTT.

A remark on this clone: A much bigger clone sits one base away, suggesting this may be a read error. Other DNA variants within this sample encode the same CDR3. This sequence joins TRBV7-9 and TRBJ2-5, with 10 nucleotides matching TRBD2. CDR1 is SEHNR and CDR2 is FQNEAQ in the germline V gene (reference sequence). With V trimmed by 2 bases and J by 4 bases, 1 base remained unmatched. The CDR3 length is 14 residues. CDR3 sequence (DNA): TGTGCCAGCAGCTTATCTAGCGGGGGAGAGACCCAGTACTTC. It codes for CASSLSSGGETQYF. Filled out from reference TRBV7-9 and TRBJ2-5, the complete variable domain reads DTGVSQNPRHKITKRGQNVTFRCDPISEHNRLYWYRQTLGQGPEFLTYFQNEAQLEKSRLLSDRFSAERPKGSFSTLEIQRTEQGDSAMYLCASSLSSGGETQYFGPGTRLLVL.

The V gene is TRBV28, the J gene TRBJ2-2, with 8 bases that match TRBD1. Germline V gene lookup returns CDR1 MDHEN and CDR2 SYDVKM. CDR3 size: 16 residues. V trimming: 6 bases; J trimming: 5 bases; junction bases outside the gene matches: 11. This CDR3 reads CASRDDRGHLTGELFF. Here the CDR3 DNA reads TGTGCCAGCAGAGACGACAGGGGACACTTAACCGGGGAGCTGTTTTTT.

This clone was detected a few times. The J gene is TRBJ1-5, the V gene TRBV19, with a possible D match to TRBD1 (6 bases). Germline V lookup: CDR1 LNHDA, CDR2 SQIVND (reference sequence). Trimming removed 0 bases from V and 1 base from J, with 13 bases in between. The CDR3 sequence is 17 residues long. CDR3 in amino acids: CASSIDLWQGSNQPQHF. The CDR3 coding sequence is TGTGCCAGTAGTATAGATCTCTGGCAGGGGAGCAATCAGCCCCAGCATTTT.

The V and J genes are TRBV15 and TRBJ2-3; 16 nucleotides align to TRBD2. With 3 bases clipped from V and 3 bases from J, the junction kept 0 bases outside the gene matches. The CDR3 has 16 residues. Germline CDR1 is LNHNV and CDR2 is YYDKDF (reference sequence). The CDR3 sequence: CATSRGLAGGTDTQYF. For the CDR3, the DNA is TGTGCCACCAGCAGGGGACTAGCGGGAGGGACAGATACGCAGTATTTT. Full variable domain (missing parts from reference TRBV15 and TRBJ2-3): DAMVIQNPRYQVTQFGKPVTLSCSQTLNHNVMYWYQQKSSQAPKLLFHYYDKDFNNEADTPDNFQSRRPNTSFCFLDIRSPGLGDTAMYLCATSRGLAGGTDTQYFGPGTRLTVL.

The rearrangement uses TRBV5-1 and TRBJ2-1; TRBD2 matches 12 bases. Germline assignment: CDR1 SGHRS and CDR2 YFSETQ. This CDR3 spans 14 amino acids. Losses at the gene ends were 4 bases for V and 9 bases for J; bases not matched to a gene: 5. CDR3 protein: CASSPGLAGSEQFF. CDR3 coding DNA: TGCGCCAGCAGCCCAGGACTAGCGGGAAGTGAGCAGTTCTTC.

This chain uses TRBV10-2 with TRBJ2-7, with D perhaps matching TRBD1 (5 bases). Germline V lookup: CDR1 WSHSY, CDR2 SAAADI. This CDR3 contains 13 residues. Trimming pared 1 base from V and 1 base from J, leaving 5 bases between. The CDR3 sequence is CASSEYRSYEQYF. The CDR3, as DNA: TGCGCCAGCAGTGAGTACAGGTCCTACGAGCAGTACTTC.

The sample holds one count of this clone. The V call is TRBV27, the J call TRBJ2-7, with 7 bases that match TRBD2. This CDR3 region has 14 residues. In germline, CDR1 is MNHEY, CDR2 SMNVEV (reference sequence). V shed 2 bases and J 3 bases; nucleotides not matched to a gene: 4. The CDR3 is CASSLGGGNYEQYF. In DNA form, the CDR3 reads TGTGCCAGCAGTTTAGGGGGAGGGAACTACGAGCAGTACTTC.

V is TRBV30 and J is TRBJ2-7; 8 bases align to TRBD1. The CDR3 sequence is 15 residues long. Germline CDR1 is GTSNPN and CDR2 is SVGIG (reference sequence). The ends lost 0 bases at V and 4 bases at J; junction bases unmatched: 8. The CDR3 DNA is TGTGCCTGGAGTGTTGGCGGACAGGGTATGTACGAGCAGTACTTC. Translated, it gives CAWSVGGQGMYEQYF.